The next 16 T cell receptor beta chains were all read from a single sample in a study of graft-versus-host responses after intestinal transplantation. The method was immunoSEQ multiplex PCR; TCRdb's version includes in-frame clones alone and lacks a portion of them. Among roughly 11,000 clones listed, over 70% were seen once. Researchers processed graft tissue to release intraepithelial and lamina propria lymphocytes. Sample: ileum tissue, taken roughly 4.5 months after intestinal transplantation. The receptors here all came from a human patient who received an intestinal transplant, so some T cells may come from the graft donor.

The chain uses TRBV6-5 and TRBJ2-5, with D perhaps TRBD2 (5 bases). CDR1 and CDR2 (germline): MNHEY, SVGAGI. Trimming took 6 bases from V and 1 from J, leaving 9 bases between them. The CDR3 covers 13 residues. The CDR3 DNA sequence: TGTGCCAGCAGCCAGCGGTTCCAAGAGACCCAGTACTTC. It codes for CASSQRFQETQYF.

The V and J genes are TRBV15 and TRBJ1-4; unclear D gene. The CDR3 totals 14 residues. The germline gives CDR1 LNHNV, CDR2 YYDKDF (reference sequence). Trimming removed 1 base at V and 5 bases at J, with 8 bases between. This CDR3 is CATSRGGGNEKLFF. The CDR3 coding sequence is TGTGCCACCAGCAGAGGAGGCGGAAATGAAAAACTGTTTTTT.

In this sample, this clone turned up once. Mismatch with germline at one junction end may stem from a read error. J is TRBJ2-7 and V is TRBV7-2; TRBD2 matches 7 bases. This CDR3 region has 12 residues. The germline CDR1 and CDR2 sequences are SGHTA and FQGNSA. The CDR3 DNA reads as TGTGCCAGCAGCGAGTACCCGCGGGAGCTGTACTTC. Translating it yields CASSEYPRELYF. Drawing the rest from reference TRBV7-2 and TRBJ2-7, the complete variable domain is GAGVSQSPSNKVTEKGKDVELRCDPISGHTALYWYRQSLGQGLEFLIYFQGNSAPDKSGLPSDRFSAERTGGSVSTLTIQRTQQEDSAVYLCASSEYPRELYFGPGTRLTVT.

This clone is a singleton in its sample. The chain couples TRBV6-5 to TRBJ2-7; tentatively, D is TRBD2 (5 bases). Germline CDR1 is MNHEY and CDR2 is SVGAGI. The V end was cut by 8 bases, the J end by 2 bases, with 13 bases between. CDR3 length: 13 amino acids. The CDR3 loop is CASLRTGTYEQYF. The CDR3 region has the DNA TGTGCCAGCCTTAGGACTGGAACCTACGAGCAGTACTTC.

This clone was seen once. For the CDR3, the DNA is TGTGCCAGCAGCTTTTACGAGTCCGGGACAGTTTATAACTATGGCTACACCTTC. Its protein product is CASSFYESGTVYNYGYTF. V usage is TRBV7-9 and J usage is TRBJ1-2; 7 bases line up with TRBD1. The CDR3 totals 18 residues. J was trimmed by 1 base and V by 3 bases; bases with no gene match: 14. Per the germline V gene, CDR1 is SEHNR and CDR2 is FQNEAQ (reference sequence).

This clone was seen only a few times. The rearrangement uses TRBV6-4 and TRBJ2-2; 7 bases match TRBD2. Germline V gives CDR1 MRHNA, CDR2 SNTAGT. The CDR3 totals 16 residues. The J segment lost 0 bases and the V segment lost 0 bases, leaving 1 base of the junction unmatched. As DNA, the CDR3 is TGTGCCAGCAGTGACTCGGGGGGGGCGAACACCGGGGAGCTGTTTTTT. Translated: CASSDSGGANTGELFF.

The chain links TRBV20-1 to TRBJ1-1; a possible D gene is TRBD1 (6 bases). Trimming cost V 6 bases and J 11 bases, with 13 bases left between them. There are 10 residues in the CDR3. The germline V gene encodes CDR1 DFQATT and CDR2 SNEGSKA (reference sequence). CDR3 amino acids: CSARGGRAFF. The CDR3 coding sequence is TGCAGTGCAAGGGGGGGAAGGGCTTTCTTT.

This rearrangement joins TRBV6-1 to TRBJ1-5, with D hard to call. In germline, CDR1 is MNHNS, CDR2 SASEGT. The CDR3 runs 14 residues. V lost 8 bases, J lost 6 bases, and 17 bases lay in between. Here the CDR3 reads CASRFSGGGQPQHF. The DNA for the CDR3 is TGTGCCAGCCGTTTTAGCGGAGGCGGTCAGCCCCAGCATTTT.

The chain combines TRBV2 with TRBJ2-3; 7 positions match TRBD2. Germline lookup yields CDR1 SNHLY and CDR2 FYNNEI. Losses at the gene ends were 6 bases for V and 2 bases for J; bases not matched to a gene: 5. There are 14 residues in the CDR3. CDR3 sequence reads: CASRGDYTTDTQYF. Here the CDR3 DNA reads TGTGCCAGCAGGGGGGACTACACCACAGATACGCAGTATTTT.

V is TRBV6-1 and J is TRBJ2-5; D is unclear. Germline V gives CDR1 MNHNS, CDR2 SASEGT. Trimming pared 6 bases from V and 5 bases from J, leaving 10 bases between. The CDR3 totals 12 residues. The CDR3 DNA sequence: TGTGCCAGCAGGGCCCCTAGGGAGACCCAGTACTTC. This sequence encodes CASRAPRETQYF.

The chain uses TRBV28 and TRBJ1-3, with 11 bases matching TRBD1. The CDR3 is 19 amino acids. Germline CDR1 reads MDHEN; CDR2 reads SYDVKM. With V trimmed by 5 bases and J by 0 bases, 12 bases remained unmatched. The CDR3 is CASSEGTGGESGSGNTIYF. The CDR3, as DNA: TGTGCCAGCAGTGAAGGGACAGGGGGAGAATCCGGCTCTGGAAACACCATATATTTT.

The sample holds a few counts of this clone. This sequence joins TRBV14 and TRBJ1-2; no definite D call. V gave up 1 base and J gave up 4 bases, with 19 bases separating them. Germline values: CDR1 SGHDN, CDR2 FVKESK. This CDR3 region has 17 residues. The DNA for the CDR3 is TGTGCCAGCAGCCAAGGTCTGTGGGGAGGCGGGCCCTATGGCTACACCTTC. It is translated as CASSQGLWGGGPYGYTF.

This clone was seen once. This chain links TRBV5-1 with TRBJ2-3, with 8 bases lining up with TRBD1. V lost 2 bases, J lost 5 bases, and 4 bases stayed unmatched. Germline V gene sequence: CDR1 SGHRS, CDR2 YFSETQ. The CDR3 contains 14 residues. The CDR3 loop is CASSFAQGGDTQYF. CDR3 sequence (DNA): TGCGCCAGCAGCTTTGCACAGGGGGGAGATACGCAGTATTTT. The full variable domain, in which reference TRBV5-1 and TRBJ2-3 provide the parts outside the CDR3, is KAGVTQTPRYLIKTRGQQVTLSCSPISGHRSVSWYQQTPGQGLQFLFEYFSETQRNKGNFPGRFSGRQFSNSRSEMNVSTLELGDSALYLCASSFAQGGDTQYFGPGTRLTVL.

This chain uses TRBV5-1 with TRBJ1-1; D call uncertain. Trimming removed 2 bases from V and 1 base from J, with 12 bases in between. In germline, CDR1 is SGHRS, CDR2 YFSETQ. The CDR3 consists of 15 residues. In DNA form, the CDR3 reads TGCGCCAGCAGCTTTCGGGGTCCGGGGAACACTGAAGCTTTCTTT. As protein: CASSFRGPGNTEAFF.

The chain has TRBV2 and TRBJ2-5; 11 bases line up with TRBD2. The germline gives CDR1 SNHLY, CDR2 FYNNEI. V lost 6 bases and J lost 2; bases outside the gene matches: 5. This CDR3 contains 15 residues. The CDR3 spells CASSPGLAVQETQYF. The CDR3 DNA sequence: TGTGCCAGCAGCCCGGGACTAGCGGTACAAGAGACCCAGTACTTC.

The chain combines TRBV4-3 with TRBJ1-5; weak D call: TRBD1 (5 bases). The ends were cut back, 0 bases at V and 7 bases at J, with 7 bases in the middle. The CDR3 is made up of 13 amino acids. Germline V gene lookup returns CDR1 LGHNA and CDR2 YSLEER. The CDR3 spells CASSQEGGQPQHF. The CDR3 DNA reads TGCGCCAGCAGCCAAGAGGGGGGACAGCCCCAGCATTTT.